This T cell receptor beta chain is drawn from a study of molecular identifiers for immune sequencing clone quantification. Study-wide context: The replicates split RNA from around 18,000 or 91,000 naive CD8 cells five ways and sequenced four.

In the sort, naive CD8 T cells were defined as CD8+CD4-CCR7+CD45RA+. Via MiXCR, TCRdb re-called the PCR reads, giving one row per CDR3 protein. The table lists 85,000 to 90,000 distinct CDR3 sequences, around 27% of them singletons. Whole-study findings and limits: Clonotypes surpassing 20 RNA copies contained over 97% of effector molecules, versus under 1% in naive cells.

This CDR3 has 14 amino acids. CDR1 and CDR2 from the germline V gene are LGHNA and YNFKEQ. Unmatched junction bases numbered 5, after V lost 3 bases and J lost 7 bases. This clonotype occurred a few times. Antigen: not known. Sequenced: naive CD8+ T cells from blood, with Jurkat cell RNA spiked in. Noted subset: FACS-sorted CD8+CD4-CCR7+CD45RA+ naive T cells. The origin of this receptor is a human donor in good health. Some libraries in this study had Jurkat cell RNA spiked in. This chain joins TRBV4-2 and TRBJ2-1, with TRBD2 matching 8 bases. This chain's CDR3 is CASSQGTRMNEQFF. DNA for the CDR3: TGTGCCAGCAGCCAGGGGACTAGGATGAATGAGCAGTTCTTC.